Presented here are 25 T cell receptor beta chains from one specimen sequenced in a study of control samples from healthy donors and cancer patients. Here immunoSEQ multiplex PCR was the method, and the copy in TCRdb shows in-frame clones only, minus some. Of approximately 20,000 clones in the sample, approximately 81% were seen once. Sequencing was carried out using PBMCs. The receptors here all came from a woman in her seventies with lung cancer.

The rearrangement links TRBV2 to TRBJ1-2; possibly TRBD1 for D (5 bases). CDR3 length: 11 residues. V was pared by 6 bases and J by 8 bases, with 10 bases between. CDR1 SNHLY and CDR2 FYNNEI come from the germline V gene. The CDR3 is CASRRGGGYTF. In DNA form, the CDR3 reads TGTGCCAGCAGGAGGGGTGGAGGCTACACCTTC.

V usage is TRBV5-1 and J usage is TRBJ2-3, with D unresolved. Per the germline V gene, CDR1 is SGHRS and CDR2 is YFSETQ. With 0 bases removed from V and 4 bases from J, the gap between germline ends came to 6 bases. The CDR3 is made up of 13 amino acids. The CDR3 reads CASSLDGSDTQYF. The CDR3 DNA reads TGCGCCAGCAGCTTGGACGGTTCAGATACGCAGTATTTT.

V is TRBV7-8 and J is TRBJ2-7; a possible D gene is TRBD2 (6 bases). Trimming stripped 3 bases from V and 3 bases from J, with 15 bases between. The CDR3 runs 15 residues. Germline V gene lookup returns CDR1 SGHVS and CDR2 FQNEAQ. The CDR3 DNA reads TGTGCCAGCAGCTTTGGCGGGGCATCCCTCTACGAGCAGTACTTC. Protein: CASSFGGASLYEQYF.

This chain links TRBV5-6 with TRBJ1-6; 7 nucleotides line up with TRBD1. The CDR3 is 15 amino acids. V dropped 0 bases and J dropped 5; count of bases not matched to a gene: 2. From germline, CDR1 is SGHDT and CDR2 YYEEEE. This CDR3 reads CASSLGGTDNSPLHF. The CDR3 nucleotides are TGTGCCAGCAGCTTGGGGGGGACAGATAATTCACCCCTCCACTTT.

The chain couples TRBV5-4 to TRBJ1-1, with TRBD1 matching over 7 bases. The CDR3 loop spans 15 amino acids. Germline V gene sequence: CDR1 SGHNT, CDR2 YYREEE (reference sequence). The J segment lost 4 bases and the V segment lost 4 bases, leaving 10 bases of the junction unmatched. The CDR3 coding sequence is TGTGCCAGCAGCGCATCAAACAGGGGTGGCACTGAAGCTTTCTTT. Protein sequence: CASSASNRGGTEAFF.

The J gene is TRBJ1-5, the V gene TRBV2, with no clear D. Germline loops: CDR1 SNHLY, CDR2 FYNNEI. Between the trimmed V and J ends, which lost 7 bases and 5 bases, there was a span of 9 bases. This CDR3 comprises 12 residues. The CDR3 DNA sequence: TGTGCCAGCAAGTCGGGTGATCAGCCCCAGCATTTT. This codes for CASKSGDQPQHF.

This clone appeared once. The V and J genes are TRBV27 and TRBJ1-6; D is perhaps TRBD1 (6 bases). This CDR3 has 15 amino acids. Between the trimmed V and J ends, which lost 3 bases and 7 bases, there was a span of 13 bases. Looked up from germline, CDR1 is MNHEY and CDR2 is SMNVEV (reference sequence). In DNA form, the CDR3 reads TGTGCCAGCAGTTTTTACGCAGGGGACAATTCACCCCTCCACTTT. Its protein product is CASSFYAGDNSPLHF.

V gene TRBV4-3 combines with J gene TRBJ1-1; D remains unclear. The CDR3 spans 14 residues. CDR1 is LGHNA, CDR2 YSLEER, per germline. V lost 0 bases and J lost 8, with 13 bases in between. Here the CDR3 reads CASSQEFRSTEAFF. The CDR3 DNA sequence: TGCGCCAGCAGCCAAGAGTTTAGGAGCACGGAAGCTTTCTTT.

This chain connects TRBV5-1 to TRBJ1-4; 7 nucleotides match TRBD1. CDR1 and CDR2 from the germline V gene are SGHRS and YFSETQ. This CDR3 has 16 amino acids. V shed 3 bases, J shed 3 bases, and the junction held 8 bases outside the gene matches. CDR3 DNA sequence: TGCGCCAGCAGCTCGATAACAGGGGAGGCTAATGAAAAACTGTTTTTT. Translated: CASSSITGEANEKLFF.

This clone was observed a handful of times. The chain recombines TRBV5-1 with TRBJ2-3, with a tentative D call TRBD2 (6 bases). V was clipped by 2 bases and J by 6 bases, with 10 bases between them. In germline, CDR1 is SGHRS, CDR2 YFSETQ. The CDR3 length is 13 residues. The CDR3 DNA reads TGCGCCAGCAGCTTCTGGGGGAGGGATACGCAGTATTTT. Amino acid sequence: CASSFWGRDTQYF.

As for this clone: The junction departs from germline at one end; a sequencing error may be responsible. J is TRBJ2-5 and V is TRBV11-3, with D hard to call. Germline loops: CDR1 SGHNT, CDR2 YENEEA. The CDR3 is 13 residues long. CDR3: CASSPGFQGTQYF. The CDR3, as DNA: TGTGCCAGCAGCCCTGGCTTTCAAGGGACCCAGTACTTC.

In this sample, this clone turned up a few times. The gene calls are TRBV30 and TRBJ1-2; 7 nucleotides agree with TRBD1. The CDR3 runs to 11 residues. From germline, CDR1 is GTSNPN and CDR2 SVGIG (reference sequence). The trim removed 8 bases at V and 4 bases at J, leaving 4 bases unmatched. CDR3 amino acids: CAGGQTYGYTF. The CDR3 nucleotides are TGTGCCGGGGGACAGACCTATGGCTACACCTTC.

A few counts support this clone. V is TRBV6-5 and J is TRBJ2-7; TRBD2 matches 8 bases. The CDR3 is 15 residues long. CDR1 and CDR2 (germline): MNHEY, SVGAGI. The J segment lost 2 bases and the V segment lost 5 bases, leaving 8 bases of the junction unmatched. The CDR3 reads CASSHEQRGTYEQYF. The CDR3 nucleotides are TGTGCCAGCAGTCACGAGCAGCGGGGGACCTACGAGCAGTACTTC.

This rearrangement joins TRBV7-9 to TRBJ2-2; D unclear. CDR3 length: 12 residues. V was trimmed by 6 bases and J by 5 bases, leaving 7 bases between them. In germline, CDR1 is SEHNR, CDR2 FQNEAQ (reference sequence). The CDR3 region has the DNA TGTGCCAGCAGTCTACTTACCGGGGAGCTGTTTTTT. This translates into CASSLLTGELFF.

This chain connects TRBV6-5 to TRBJ1-5, with 9 bases lining up with TRBD1. Germline CDR1 reads MNHEY; CDR2 reads SVGAGI. The J segment lost 4 bases and the V segment lost 10 bases, leaving 2 bases of the junction unmatched. The CDR3 runs 12 residues. The CDR3 is CATGTGNQPQHF. In DNA, the CDR3 is TGTGCCACCGGGACAGGGAATCAGCCCCAGCATTTT.

The chain carries TRBV29-1 and TRBJ1-2; the D gene is possibly TRBD1 (5 bases). V dropped 7 bases and J dropped 7 bases, with 22 bases sitting between them. The CDR3 consists of 14 residues. Germline V lookup: CDR1 SQVTM, CDR2 ANQGSEA. This CDR3 reads CSGRRWGGYGGYTF. The CDR3 DNA reads as TGCAGCGGCCGCCGGTGGGGGGGGTATGGTGGCTACACCTTC.

The J gene is TRBJ1-5, the V gene TRBV4-2; TRBD1 matches at 7 bases. The germline V gene has CDR1 LGHNA and CDR2 YNFKEQ. CDR3 length: 15 residues. V gave up 4 bases and J gave up 5 bases; unmatched junction bases: 8. The CDR3 is CASSPGTASDQPQHF. Here the CDR3 DNA reads TGTGCCAGCAGCCCCGGGACAGCTTCGGATCAGCCCCAGCATTTT.

V is TRBV5-5 and J is TRBJ2-2; 11 positions match TRBD2. The CDR3 runs to 19 residues. CDR1 and CDR2 from the germline V gene are SGHKS and YYEKEE (reference sequence). V lost 4 bases to trimming and J lost 2 bases; unmatched junction nucleotides: 13. CDR3 DNA sequence: TGTGCCAGCAGCCCCACCGGGGCTAGCGGGAGGCATAACACCGGGGAGCTGTTTTTT. Its protein product is CASSPTGASGRHNTGELFF. Drawing the rest from reference TRBV5-5 and TRBJ2-2, the complete variable domain is DAGVTQSPTHLIKTRGQQVTLRCSPISGHKSVSWYQQVLGQGPQFIFQYYEKEERGRGNFPDRFSARQFPNYSSELNVNALLLGDSALYLCASSPTGASGRHNTGELFFGEGSRLTVL.

V usage is TRBV28 and J usage is TRBJ2-1; no reliable D call. With 10 bases removed from V and 10 bases from J, the gap between germline ends came to 17 bases. The germline CDR1 and CDR2 sequences are MDHEN and SYDVKM. CDR3 size: 12 residues. Here the CDR3 DNA reads TGTGCCACCGCACCGGCTTTGGGAGAGCAGTTCTTC. It translates to CATAPALGEQFF.

The J gene is TRBJ2-1, the V gene TRBV13; TRBD2 might be the D (6 bases). The length of the CDR3 is 14 residues. V lost 6 bases to trimming and J lost 7 bases, with 16 bases between them. Per the germline V gene, CDR1 is PRHDT and CDR2 is FYEKMQ (reference sequence). CDR3 sequence: CASSQGTRRNEQFF. The CDR3 nucleotides are TGTGCCAGCAGTCAAGGGACTCGCCGGAATGAGCAGTTCTTC.

The chain combines TRBV6-5 with TRBJ2-3; 9 nucleotides align to TRBD2. Per germline, CDR1 MNHEY and CDR2 SVGAGI. V was clipped by 4 bases and J by 3 bases; unmatched bases: 8. This CDR3 contains 16 residues. The CDR3 DNA reads as TGTGCCAGCAGTTCCAATAGCGGGAGACGAACAGATACGCAGTATTTT. Protein sequence: CASSSNSGRRTDTQYF.

This clone was detected a few times. The rearrangement joins TRBV6-4 to TRBJ2-1; 7 nucleotides line up with TRBD2. The trim removed 5 bases at V and 4 bases at J, leaving 8 bases unmatched. CDR3 length equals 15 residues. Germline CDR1 and CDR2: MRHNA and SNTAGT. CDR3 amino acids: CASSKSGEPYNEQFF. The CDR3 nucleotides are TGTGCCAGCAGTAAGAGCGGGGAGCCTTACAATGAGCAGTTCTTC.

The rearrangement links TRBV30 to TRBJ1-2, with D perhaps matching TRBD1 (5 bases). The CDR3 sequence is 10 residues long. Trimming stripped 4 bases from V and 7 bases from J, with 7 bases between. Germline V CDR1 and CDR2: GTSNPN, SVGIG (reference sequence). The CDR3 is CAWIGGGYTF. As DNA, the CDR3 is TGTGCCTGGATCGGGGGTGGCTACACCTTC.

This clone turned up a few times. CDR3 region: CASSTRTGNTIYF. The CDR3 DNA follows: TGTGCCAGCAGCACCCGTACTGGAAACACCATATATTTT. The rearrangement links TRBV9 to TRBJ1-3; D remains ambiguous. This CDR3 contains 13 residues. Germline loops: CDR1 SGDLS, CDR2 YYNGEE. V gave up 4 bases and J gave up 2 bases, with 7 bases separating them.

The J gene is TRBJ2-2, the V gene TRBV2; D is unclear. Germline CDR1 is SNHLY and CDR2 is FYNNEI. V dropped 7 bases and J dropped 7 bases, with 10 bases sitting between them. There are 12 residues in the CDR3. CDR3 residues: CASTYSSGELFF. The CDR3 DNA is TGTGCCAGCACGTATTCTAGCGGGGAGCTGTTTTTT. The full variable domain, its missing parts supplied by reference TRBV2 and TRBJ2-2, is EPEVTQTPSHQVTQMGQEVILRCVPISNHLYFYWYRQILGQKVEFLVSFYNNEISEKSEIFDDQFSVERPDGSNFTLKIRSTKLEDSAMYFCASTYSSGELFFGEGSRLTVL.